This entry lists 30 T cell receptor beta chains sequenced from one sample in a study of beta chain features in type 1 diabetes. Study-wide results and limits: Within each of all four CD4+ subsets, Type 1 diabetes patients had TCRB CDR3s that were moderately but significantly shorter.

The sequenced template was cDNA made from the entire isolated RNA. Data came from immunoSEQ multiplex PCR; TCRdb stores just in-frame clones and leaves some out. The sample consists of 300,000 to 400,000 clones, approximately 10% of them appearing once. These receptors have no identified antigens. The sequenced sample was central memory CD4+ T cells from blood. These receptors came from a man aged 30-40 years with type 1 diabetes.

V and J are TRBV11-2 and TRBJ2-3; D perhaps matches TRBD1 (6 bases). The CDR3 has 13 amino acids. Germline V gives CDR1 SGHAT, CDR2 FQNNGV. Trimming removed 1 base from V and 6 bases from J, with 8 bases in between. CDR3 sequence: CASSLGTADTQYF. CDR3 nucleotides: TGTGCCAGCAGCTTAGGGACAGCCGATACGCAGTATTTT.

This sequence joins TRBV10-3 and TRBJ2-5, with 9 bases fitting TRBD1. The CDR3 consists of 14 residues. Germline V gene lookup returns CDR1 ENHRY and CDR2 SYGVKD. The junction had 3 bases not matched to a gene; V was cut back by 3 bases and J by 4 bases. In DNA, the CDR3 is TGTGCCATCAGTGAACAGGGGGCATTAGAGACCCAGTACTTC. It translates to CAISEQGALETQYF.

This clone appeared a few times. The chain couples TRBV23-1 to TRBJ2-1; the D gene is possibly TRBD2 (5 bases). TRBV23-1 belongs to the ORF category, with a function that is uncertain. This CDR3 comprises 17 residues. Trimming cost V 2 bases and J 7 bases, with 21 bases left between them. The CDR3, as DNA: TGCGCCAGCAGTCAAGAAGGTTGCGACTACAGTAGGAATGAGCAGTTCTTC. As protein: CASSQEGCDYSRNEQFF.

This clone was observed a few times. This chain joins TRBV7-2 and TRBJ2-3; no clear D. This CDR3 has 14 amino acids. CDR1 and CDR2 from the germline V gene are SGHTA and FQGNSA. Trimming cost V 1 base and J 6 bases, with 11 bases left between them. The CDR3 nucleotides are TGTGCCAGCAGCTTAGGTTTAACTGTGGATACGCAGTATTTT. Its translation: CASSLGLTVDTQYF. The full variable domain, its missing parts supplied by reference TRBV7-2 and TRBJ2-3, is GAGVSQSPSNKVTEKGKDVELRCDPISGHTALYWYRQSLGQGLEFLIYFQGNSAPDKSGLPSDRFSAERTGGSVSTLTIQRTQQEDSAVYLCASSLGLTVDTQYFGPGTRLTVL.

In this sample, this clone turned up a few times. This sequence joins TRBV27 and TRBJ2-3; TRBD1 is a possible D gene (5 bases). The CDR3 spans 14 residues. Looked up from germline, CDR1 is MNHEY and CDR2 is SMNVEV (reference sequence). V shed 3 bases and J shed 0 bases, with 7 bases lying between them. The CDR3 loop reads CASSFQGSTDTQYF. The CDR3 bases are TGTGCCAGCAGTTTTCAGGGCAGCACAGATACGCAGTATTTT.

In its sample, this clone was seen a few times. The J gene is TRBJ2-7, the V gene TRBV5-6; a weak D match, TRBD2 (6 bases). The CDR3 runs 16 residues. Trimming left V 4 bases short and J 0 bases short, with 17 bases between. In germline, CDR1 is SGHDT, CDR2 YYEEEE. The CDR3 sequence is CASSRATGTGSYEQYF. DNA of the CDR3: TGTGCCAGCAGCAGAGCCACCGGGACTGGCTCCTACGAGCAGTACTTC.

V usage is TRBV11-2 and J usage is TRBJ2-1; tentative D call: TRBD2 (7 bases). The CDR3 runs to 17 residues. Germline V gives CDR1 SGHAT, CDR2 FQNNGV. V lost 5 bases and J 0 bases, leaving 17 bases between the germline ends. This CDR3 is CASSGRGGESSYNEQFF. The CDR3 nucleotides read TGTGCCAGCAGCGGAAGAGGGGGGGAGAGCTCCTACAATGAGCAGTTCTTC.

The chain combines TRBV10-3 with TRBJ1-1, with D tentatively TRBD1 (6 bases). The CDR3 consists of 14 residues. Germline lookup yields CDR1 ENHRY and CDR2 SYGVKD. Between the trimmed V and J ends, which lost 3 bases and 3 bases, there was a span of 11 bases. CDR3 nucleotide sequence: TGTGCCATCAGTGACCACAGGGACGACACTGAAGCTTTCTTT. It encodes CAISDHRDDTEAFF.

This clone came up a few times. The CDR3 sequence is CASSRLTGELFF. For the CDR3, the DNA is TGTGCCAGCAGTCGTTTGACCGGGGAGCTGTTTTTT. V usage is TRBV7-2 and J usage is TRBJ2-2, with D unclear. The CDR3 covers 12 residues. Looked up from germline, CDR1 is SGHTA and CDR2 is FQGNSA. Trimming took 6 bases from V and 5 from J, leaving 7 bases between them.

The CDR3 sequence is CSVEGIQGRIIHSTDTQYF. The DNA of the CDR3 is TGCAGCGTTGAAGGCATACAGGGAAGGATAATACATAGCACAGATACGCAGTATTTT. The chain is built from TRBV29-1 and TRBJ2-3; perhaps TRBD1 as D (6 bases). V lost 1 base and J lost 0, with 23 bases in between. Germline V gene sequence: CDR1 SQVTM, CDR2 ANQGSEA. There are 19 residues in the CDR3.

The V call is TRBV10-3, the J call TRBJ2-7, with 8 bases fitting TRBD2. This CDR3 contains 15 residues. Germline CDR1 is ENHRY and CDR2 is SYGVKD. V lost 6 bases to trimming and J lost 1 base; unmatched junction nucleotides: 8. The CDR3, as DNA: TGTGCCATCAGCGCTCCGGGACTAGAGTCCTACGAGCAGTACTTC. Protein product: CAISAPGLESYEQYF.

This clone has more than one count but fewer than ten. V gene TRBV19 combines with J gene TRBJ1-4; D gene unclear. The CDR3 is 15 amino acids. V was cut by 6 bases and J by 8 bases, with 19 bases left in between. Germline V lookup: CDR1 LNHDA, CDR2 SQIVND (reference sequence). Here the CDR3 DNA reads TGTGCCAGTAGGGATGTTGAAGGAGGAGAAGAAAAACTGTTTTTT. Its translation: CASRDVEGGEEKLFF.

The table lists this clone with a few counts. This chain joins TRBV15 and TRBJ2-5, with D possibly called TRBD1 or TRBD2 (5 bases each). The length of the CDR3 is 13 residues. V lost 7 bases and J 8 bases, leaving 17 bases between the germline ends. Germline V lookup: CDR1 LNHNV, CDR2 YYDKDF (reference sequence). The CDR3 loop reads CATTDGARGTQYF. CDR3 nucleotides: TGTGCCACCACGGACGGGGCAAGGGGCACCCAGTACTTC.

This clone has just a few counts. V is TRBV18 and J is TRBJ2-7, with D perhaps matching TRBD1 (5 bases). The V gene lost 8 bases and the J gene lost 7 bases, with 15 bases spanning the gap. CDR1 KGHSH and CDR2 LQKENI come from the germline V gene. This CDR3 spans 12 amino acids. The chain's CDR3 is CASAQGSLEQYF. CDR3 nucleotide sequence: TGTGCCAGCGCGCAGGGTTCTTTGGAGCAGTACTTC. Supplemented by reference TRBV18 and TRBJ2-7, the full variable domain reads NAGVMQNPRHLVRRRGQEARLRCSPMKGHSHVYWYRQLPEEGLKFMVYLQKENIIDESGMPKERFSAEFPKEGPSILRIQQVVRGDSAAYFCASAQGSLEQYFGPGTRLTVT.

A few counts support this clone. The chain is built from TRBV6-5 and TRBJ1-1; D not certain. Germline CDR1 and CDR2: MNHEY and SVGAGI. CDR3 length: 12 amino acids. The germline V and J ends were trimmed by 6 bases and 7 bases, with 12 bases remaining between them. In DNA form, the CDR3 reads TGTGCCAGCAGCCAGTCGGGATTTGAAGCTTTCTTT. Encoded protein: CASSQSGFEAFF.

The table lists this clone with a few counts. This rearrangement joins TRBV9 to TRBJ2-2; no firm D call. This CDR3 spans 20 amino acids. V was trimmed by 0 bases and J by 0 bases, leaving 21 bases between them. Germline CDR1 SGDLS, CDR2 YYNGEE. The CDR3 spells CASSVEEVGFATSNTGELFF. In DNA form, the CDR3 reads TGTGCCAGCAGCGTAGAGGAAGTGGGGTTCGCAACATCGAACACCGGGGAGCTGTTTTTT.

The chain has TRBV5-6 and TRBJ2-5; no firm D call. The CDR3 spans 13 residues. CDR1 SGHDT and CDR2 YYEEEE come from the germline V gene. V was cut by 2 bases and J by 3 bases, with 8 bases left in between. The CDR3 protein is CASSLGQKETQYF. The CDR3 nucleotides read TGTGCCAGCAGCTTAGGGCAGAAAGAGACCCAGTACTTC. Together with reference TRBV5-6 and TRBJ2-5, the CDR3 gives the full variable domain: DAGVTQSPTHLIKTRGQQVTLRCSPKSGHDTVSWYQQALGQGPQFIFQYYEEEERQRGNFPDRFSGHQFPNYSSELNVNALLLGDSALYLCASSLGQKETQYFGPGTRLLVL.

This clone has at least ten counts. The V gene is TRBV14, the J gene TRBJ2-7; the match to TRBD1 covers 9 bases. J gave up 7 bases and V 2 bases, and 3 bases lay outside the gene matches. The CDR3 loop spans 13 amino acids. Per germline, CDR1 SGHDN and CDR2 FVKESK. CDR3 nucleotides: TGTGCCAGCAGCCAAAACAGGGGGCAGGAGCAGTACTTC. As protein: CASSQNRGQEQYF.

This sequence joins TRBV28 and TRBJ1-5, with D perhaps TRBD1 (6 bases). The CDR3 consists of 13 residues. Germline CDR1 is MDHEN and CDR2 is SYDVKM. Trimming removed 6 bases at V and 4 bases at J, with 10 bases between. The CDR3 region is CASSWDKNQPQHF. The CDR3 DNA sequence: TGTGCCAGCAGCTGGGACAAAAATCAGCCCCAGCATTTT.

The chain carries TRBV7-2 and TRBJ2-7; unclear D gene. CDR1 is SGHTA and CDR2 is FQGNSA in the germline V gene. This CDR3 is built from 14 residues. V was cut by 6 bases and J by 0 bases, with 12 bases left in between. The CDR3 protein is CASRTLLSSYEQYF. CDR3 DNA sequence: TGTGCCAGCAGAACGCTTCTGAGCTCCTACGAGCAGTACTTC. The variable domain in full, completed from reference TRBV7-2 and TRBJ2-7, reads GAGVSQSPSNKVTEKGKDVELRCDPISGHTALYWYRQSLGQGLEFLIYFQGNSAPDKSGLPSDRFSAERTGGSVSTLTIQRTQQEDSAVYLCASRTLLSSYEQYFGPGTRLTVT.

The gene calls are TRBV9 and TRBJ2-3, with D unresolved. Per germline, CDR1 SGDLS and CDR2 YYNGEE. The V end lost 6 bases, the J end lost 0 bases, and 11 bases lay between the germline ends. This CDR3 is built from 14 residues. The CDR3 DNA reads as TGTGCCAGCACCCCCCTTGACAGCACAGATACGCAGTATTTT. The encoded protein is CASTPLDSTDTQYF.

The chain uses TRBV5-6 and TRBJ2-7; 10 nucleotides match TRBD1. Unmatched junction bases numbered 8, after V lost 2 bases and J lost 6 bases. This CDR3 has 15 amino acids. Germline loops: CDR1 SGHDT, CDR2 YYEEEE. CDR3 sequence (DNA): TGTGCCAGCAGCTTTGAGGGACAGGGGACCCTCGAGCAGTACTTC. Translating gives CASSFEGQGTLEQYF.

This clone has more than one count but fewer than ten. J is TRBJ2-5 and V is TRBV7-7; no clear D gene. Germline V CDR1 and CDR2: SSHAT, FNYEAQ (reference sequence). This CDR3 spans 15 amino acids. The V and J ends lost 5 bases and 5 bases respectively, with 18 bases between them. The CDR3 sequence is CASSKLVAESETQYF. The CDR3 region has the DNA TGTGCCAGCAGCAAATTGGTGGCGGAGTCCGAGACCCAGTACTTC.

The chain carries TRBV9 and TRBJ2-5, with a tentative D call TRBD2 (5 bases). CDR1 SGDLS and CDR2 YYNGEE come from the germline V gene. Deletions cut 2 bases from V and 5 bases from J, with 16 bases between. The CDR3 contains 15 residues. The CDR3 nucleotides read TGTGCCAGCAGCGTGTCACCGGGAAAGGAGGAGACCCAGTACTTC. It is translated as CASSVSPGKEETQYF.

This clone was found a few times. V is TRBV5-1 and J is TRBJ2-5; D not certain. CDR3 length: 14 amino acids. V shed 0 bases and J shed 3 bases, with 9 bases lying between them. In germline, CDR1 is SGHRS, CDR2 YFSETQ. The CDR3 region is CASSLGAAEETQYF. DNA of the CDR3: TGCGCCAGCAGCTTGGGAGCAGCAGAAGAGACCCAGTACTTC.

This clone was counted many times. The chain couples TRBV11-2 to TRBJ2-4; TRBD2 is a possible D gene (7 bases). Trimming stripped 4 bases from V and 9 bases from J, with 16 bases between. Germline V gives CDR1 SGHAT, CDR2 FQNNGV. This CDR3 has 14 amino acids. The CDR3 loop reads CASSSRGGSGIQYF. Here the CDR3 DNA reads TGTGCCAGCAGCTCTAGGGGGGGATCAGGCATTCAGTACTTC.

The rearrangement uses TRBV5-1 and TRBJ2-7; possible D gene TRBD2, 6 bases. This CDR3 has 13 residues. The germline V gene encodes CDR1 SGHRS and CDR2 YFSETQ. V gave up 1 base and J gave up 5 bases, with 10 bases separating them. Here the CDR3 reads CASSLYSGDEQYF. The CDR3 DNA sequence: TGCGCCAGCAGCTTGTACTCGGGAGACGAGCAGTACTTC.

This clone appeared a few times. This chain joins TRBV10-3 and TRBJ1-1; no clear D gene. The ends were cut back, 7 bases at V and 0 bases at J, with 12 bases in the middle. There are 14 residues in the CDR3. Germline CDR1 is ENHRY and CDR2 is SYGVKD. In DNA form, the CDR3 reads TGTGCCATCAAGGAGACCAGCCTGAACACTGAAGCTTTCTTT. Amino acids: CAIKETSLNTEAFF.

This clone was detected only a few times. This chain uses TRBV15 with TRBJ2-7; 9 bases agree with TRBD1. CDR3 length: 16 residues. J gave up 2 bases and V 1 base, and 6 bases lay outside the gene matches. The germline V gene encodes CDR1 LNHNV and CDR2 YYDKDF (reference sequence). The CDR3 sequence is CATSRGGTGRTYEQYF. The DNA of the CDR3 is TGTGCCACCAGCAGAGGAGGGACAGGGCGGACCTACGAGCAGTACTTC.

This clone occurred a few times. CDR3 nucleotides: TGTGCCAGCAGCCTTACAGGGGACTTTTCAGCTGAAGCTTTCTTT. It specifies CASSLTGDFSAEAFF. This chain joins TRBV7-9 and TRBJ1-1; 7 bases fit TRBD1. V shed 5 bases and J 6 bases; nucleotides not matched to a gene: 12. CDR1 and CDR2 (germline): SEHNR, FQNEAQ (reference sequence). This CDR3 spans 15 amino acids.